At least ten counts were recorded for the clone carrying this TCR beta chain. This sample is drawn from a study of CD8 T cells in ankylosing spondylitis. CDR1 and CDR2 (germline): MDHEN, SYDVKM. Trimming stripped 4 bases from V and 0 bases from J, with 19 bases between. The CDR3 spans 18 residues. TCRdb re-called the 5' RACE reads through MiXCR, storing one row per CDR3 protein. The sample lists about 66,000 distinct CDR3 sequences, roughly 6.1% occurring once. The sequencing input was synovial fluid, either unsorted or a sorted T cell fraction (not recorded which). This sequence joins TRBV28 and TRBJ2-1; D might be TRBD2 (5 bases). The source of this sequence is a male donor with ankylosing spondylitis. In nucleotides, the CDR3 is TGTGCCAGCAGTTCCCGGGGTCCCTGGGCCCACTCCTACAATGAGCAGTTCTTC. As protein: CASSSRGPWAHSYNEQFF.